This TCR beta chain came from a study of T cells in Graves' hyperthyroidism and ophthalmopathy. Study-wide points: Before onset, by a median of about seven months, the model predicted ophthalmopathy.

This clonotype was seen at least ten times. The antigen is undetermined. Germline CDR1 and CDR2: DFQATT and SNEGSKA (reference sequence). Trimming at V came to 5 bases and at J to 4 bases, leaving 14 bases not matched to a gene. This CDR3 region has 16 residues. RNA transcripts provided the source from which TCR beta CDR3 regions were amplified. First-round RT-PCR with HTBI primers amplified the TCR CDR3 region. MiXCR was run by TCRdb on the multiplex PCR reads, yielding one entry per CDR3 protein. This repertoire shows 250,000 to 300,000 distinct CDR3 sequences, about 19% found once; its top ten account for 35% to 45%.

Sequences were obtained from blood. The chain combines TRBV20-1 with TRBJ2-3; 8 bases fit TRBD2. This TCR was sampled from a man over 45 with Graves' ophthalmopathy. The DNA for the CDR3 is TGCAGTGCTGGGCCGGGAGGGGGAGGAGATGCAGATACGCAGTATTTT. Its translation is CSAGPGGGGDADTQYF.